This paragraph covers one T cell receptor (beta chain) sequence. This clonotype appeared a few times. The antigen this receptor binds is unknown. Base-call qualities are not available, and no considerably larger clone is one nucleotide away. This specimen belongs to a study of CD8 T cells in ankylosing spondylitis (dated by TCRdb to 2017 to 2019). In the study overall: To find TCR variants linked to disease, the study profiled T cell receptor beta repertoires in ankylosing spondylitis patients and healthy donors. In total, the full study cohort was made up of 100 to 140 healthy donors and about two dozen ankylosing spondylitis patients. Peripheral blood samples were taken, and synovial fluid was additionally collected from ankylosing spondylitis patients.

Inclusive of the bounding cysteine and phenylalanine, the CDR3 is 15 residues long. Of all the DNA, just the CDR3 is kept, 45 bases in frame from base 1. Trimming takes 5 bases off V and 4 bases off J; junction bases not matched to a gene: 5. Data came from an Illumina HiSeq 2500. Quantitative 5'-RACE with molecular barcodes was the method used to prepare the TCR beta libraries. Per the source publication's procedure: To identify disease-linked TCR variants, a new computational method was used, one built on a probabilistic model of VDJ rearrangement. Through fastp at Q25 and MiXCR, TCRdb rebuilt clones from the public reads, retaining in-frame beta chains. Entries are consolidated by CDR3 protein sequence, retaining the most common genes and DNA. The V and J calls come from TCRdb's annotation, not from the publication. Here the sample has a few hundred thousand distinct CDR3 sequences; about a sixth occur a single time. The ten largest clones capture over 0.9% of the sample.

Study-level results and caveats: Some TCR beta motif variants had previously been reported in synovial fluid and blood of reactive arthritis patients, which suggested common disease-initiation mechanisms. The disease-linked clones had a CD8+ phenotype and were found at relatively low frequencies in peripheral blood. Blood from ankylosing spondylitis patients appeared to be characterized by a TCR beta motif made up of several highly homologous amino acid variants. According to the report, matched synovial fluid samples from ankylosing spondylitis patients were significantly enriched for the disease-linked clones.

Source material: blood, either unsorted or a sorted T cell fraction (not recorded which). The source is a male donor with ankylosing spondylitis. The chain couples TRBV12-3 or TRBV12-4 to TRBJ2-7, with TRBD2 matching 13 junction bases. The nucleotides are TGTGCCAGCAGTGTCGGACTAGCGGGGGAATACGAGCAGTACTTC. This translates into CASSVGLAGEYEQYF.